This T cell receptor (beta chain) stems from a study of shared clonotypes between healthy human individuals. Study background: Each donor's CD4 naive and CD4 memory cells filled three plates apiece, CD8 naive two, and CD8 memory one.

The CDR3 covers 14 residues. In germline, CDR1 is LNHNV, CDR2 YYDKDF (reference sequence). V was shortened by 0 bases and J by 11 bases, with 17 bases between the two germline ends. Per the authors' pipeline: Filtering of immunoSEQ junctional sequences could not match full-length read filtering. Only in-frame clones appear in the TCRdb table, and some are missing; sequencing was by immunoSEQ multiplex PCR. The V and J calls and clone size are taken from that table; D and trimming were inferred from the DNA. In the table there are a few million clones, approximately 92% of which are singletons. This sequence joins TRBV15 and TRBJ2-7; possibly TRBD1 for D (5 bases). The TCR comes from a man aged 18 to 29 in good health. Sample: naive CD4+ T cells sorted from blood. Subset of the sample: CD45RA+ positively selected. The CDR3 reads CATSRDTQGFRKYF. CDR3 DNA: TGTGCCACCAGCAGAGATACCCAGGGATTTCGGAAGTACTTC.